The rows below give T cell receptor beta chains drawn from one sample of a study of T cell repertoires in cytomegalovirus infection. TCRdb itself ran the reads through MiXCR, one entry per CDR3 protein. The sample records 150,000 to 200,000 distinct CDR3 sequences, about a tenth being singletons. Sequenced sample: PBMCs. The receptors were gathered from a human donor in good health (CMV status not recorded). Some clones in this sample may be carry-over from other donors' samples. The CDR3 runs from the conserved cysteine through the conserved F or W. Each record gives: J gene, V gene, clone size, D gene, CDR3 DNA, CDR3 protein. The D gene is left open where the match is weak. The listing skips clone size in some rows; elsewhere it reads once, few, many or a size class.

J: TRBJ1-5; V: TRBV19; size: many; D: -; DNA: TGTGCCAGTAGCAGTTCGGGAATCAGGCCCCAGCATTTT; CDR3: CASSSSGIRPQHF
J: TRBJ2-3; V: TRBV7-2; size: many; D: -; DNA: TGTGCCAGCAGCTTAGTTCGATTGCGGGACACTAGCACAGATACGCAGTATTTT; CDR3: CASSLVRLRDTSTDTQYF
J: TRBJ2-3; V: TRBV27; size: -; D: -; DNA: TGTGCCAGCGGCAGGGGTAGCACAGATACGCAGTATTTT; CDR3: CASGRGSTDTQYF
J: TRBJ1-4; V: TRBV20-1; size: few; D: TRBD1; DNA: TGCAGTGCTCGGACAGGGGGCATGACTAATGAAAAACTGTTTTTT; CDR3: CSARTGGMTNEKLFF
J: TRBJ1-6; V: TRBV19; size: many; D: -; DNA: TGTGCCAGTAGTTTACAACAGGGAATTAATTCACCCCTCCACTTT; CDR3: CASSLQQGINSPLHF
J: TRBJ1-5; V: TRBV20-1; size: many; D: -; DNA: TGCAGTGCTAGAGAGGGGACTTCAGAGCCCCAGCATTTT; CDR3: CSAREGTSEPQHF
J: TRBJ1-5; V: TRBV12-3/TRBV12-4; size: -; D: -; DNA: TGTGCCAGCAGTGCGGGACTCCGAGGGGGTCAGCCCCAGCATTTT; CDR3: CASSAGLRGGQPQHF
J: TRBJ2-1; V: TRBV28; size: many; D: -; DNA: TGTGCCAGCAGTTTAACGGCGTGGGGCGGTGAGCAGTTCTTC; CDR3: CASSLTAWGGEQFF
J: TRBJ2-7; V: TRBV15; size: many; D: -; DNA: TGTGCCACCAGCAAACCAGGGTCAGGCTACGAGCAGTACTTC; CDR3: CATSKPGSGYEQYF
J: TRBJ2-5; V: TRBV3-1; size: -; D: -; DNA: TGTGCCAGCAGCCAAGATGAGCGGGCCTTCCAAGAGACCCAGTACTTC; CDR3: CASSQDERAFQETQYF
J: TRBJ1-5; V: TRBV27; size: few; D: TRBD1; DNA: TGTGCCAGCGGTATAGGTCGCAGGGGGTTCAGCAATCAGCCCCAGCATTTT; CDR3: CASGIGRRGFSNQPQHF
J: TRBJ2-5; V: TRBV6-2/TRBV6-3; size: many; D: TRBD2; DNA: TGTGCCAGCAGTTTCGATTTGAGCGGGGCCACCATTCAAGAGACCCAGTACTTC; CDR3: CASSFDLSGATIQETQYF
J: TRBJ2-7; V: TRBV28; size: few; D: -; DNA: TGTGCCAGCAGTTTCCCGTCGCGGGAGCAGTACTTC; CDR3: CASSFPSREQYF
J: TRBJ2-3; V: TRBV7-2; size: many; D: -; DNA: TGTGCCAGCAGCGCCTACACAGATACGCAGTATTTT; CDR3: CASSAYTDTQYF
J: TRBJ2-7; V: TRBV12-3/TRBV12-4; size: many; D: TRBD1; DNA: TGTGCCAGCAGTGAAACAGGGGAGGAGCAGTACTTC; CDR3: CASSETGEEQYF
J: TRBJ2-1; V: TRBV27; size: few; D: -; DNA: TGTGCCAGCAGTACCGGGGCTTTGGGTGAGCAGTTCTTC; CDR3: CASSTGALGEQFF
J: TRBJ2-1; V: TRBV7-8; size: many; D: -; DNA: TGTGCCAGCAGCTACTTAGGGAGCTCCTACAATGAGCAGTTCTTC; CDR3: CASSYLGSSYNEQFF
J: TRBJ2-1; V: TRBV9; size: -; D: -; DNA: TGTGCCAGCAGCGTTGGCCCCGTGGATGAGCAGTTCTTC; CDR3: CASSVGPVDEQFF
J: TRBJ1-2; V: TRBV19; size: many; D: -; DNA: TGTGCCAGTAGTCCTTGGACCAGGATCGGGGTTCAGACTGGCTACACCTTC; CDR3: CASSPWTRIGVQTGYTF
J: TRBJ2-2; V: TRBV7-8; size: many; D: TRBD2; DNA: TGTGCCAGCAGCCAGCCGACTAGCGGGGGCCCCGCGAACACCGGGGAGCTGTTTTTT; CDR3: CASSQPTSGGPANTGELFF
J: TRBJ1-2; V: TRBV7-2; size: many; D: TRBD1; DNA: TGTGCCAGCAGCTCCCCAGGGACAGGGCGCAGGCACACCTTC; CDR3: CASSSPGTGRRHTF
J: TRBJ1-2; V: TRBV7-2; size: medium-sized; D: -; DNA: TGTGCCAGCAGCTTAGGTCCCCGACGCTCTAACTATGGCTACACCTTC; CDR3: CASSLGPRRSNYGYTF
J: TRBJ2-7; V: TRBV7-2; size: many; D: TRBD2; DNA: TGTGCCAGCAGCTCCGGACTAGGATACTACGAGCAGTACTTC; CDR3: CASSSGLGYYEQYF
J: TRBJ1-2; V: TRBV20-1; size: few; D: -; DNA: TGCAGTGCTAGAGTGTTCCCAGGAGACGGCTACACCTTC; CDR3: CSARVFPGDGYTF
J: TRBJ1-1; V: TRBV7-8; size: few; D: -; DNA: TGTGCCAGCAGCTTTAGGAACTTGGACACTGAAGCTTTCTTT; CDR3: CASSFRNLDTEAFF
J: TRBJ2-1; V: TRBV7-9; size: -; D: -; DNA: TGTGCCAGCAGTTACCGGGACGGCTACAATGAGCAGTTCTTC; CDR3: CASSYRDGYNEQFF
J: TRBJ2-7; V: TRBV5-4; size: many; D: TRBD1; DNA: TGTGCCAGCAGTACGACAGGGGTACAATACGAGCAGTACTTC; CDR3: CASSTTGVQYEQYF
J: TRBJ2-2; V: TRBV9; size: many; D: -; DNA: TGTGCCAGCAGCGCGGGGGCGGACACCGGGGAGCTGTTTTTT; CDR3: CASSAGADTGELFF
J: TRBJ2-5; V: TRBV7-2; size: many; D: -; DNA: TGTGCCAGCAGCTTTGCTCAGCAAGAGACCCAGTACTTC; CDR3: CASSFAQQETQYF
J: TRBJ1-5; V: TRBV20-1; size: few; D: -; DNA: TGCAGTGCTAGTTCAGGGTTGGGCAATCAGCCCCAGCATTTT; CDR3: CSASSGLGNQPQHF